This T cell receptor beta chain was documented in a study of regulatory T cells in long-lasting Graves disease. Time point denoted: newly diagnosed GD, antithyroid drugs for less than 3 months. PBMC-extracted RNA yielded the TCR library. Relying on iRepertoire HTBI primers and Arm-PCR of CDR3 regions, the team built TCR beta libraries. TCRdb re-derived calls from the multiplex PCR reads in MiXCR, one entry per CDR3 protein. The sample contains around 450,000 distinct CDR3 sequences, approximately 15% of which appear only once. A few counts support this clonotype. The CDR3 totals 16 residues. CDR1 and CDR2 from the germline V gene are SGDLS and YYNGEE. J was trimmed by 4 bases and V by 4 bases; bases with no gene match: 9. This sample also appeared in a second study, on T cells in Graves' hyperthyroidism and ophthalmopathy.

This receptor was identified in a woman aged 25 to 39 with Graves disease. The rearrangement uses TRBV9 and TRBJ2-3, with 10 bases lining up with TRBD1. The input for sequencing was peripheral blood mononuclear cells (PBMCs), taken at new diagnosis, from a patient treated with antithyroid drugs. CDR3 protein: CASSYSRDRGSDTQYF. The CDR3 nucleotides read TGTGCCAGCAGCTACTCAAGGGACAGGGGATCAGATACGCAGTATTTT.